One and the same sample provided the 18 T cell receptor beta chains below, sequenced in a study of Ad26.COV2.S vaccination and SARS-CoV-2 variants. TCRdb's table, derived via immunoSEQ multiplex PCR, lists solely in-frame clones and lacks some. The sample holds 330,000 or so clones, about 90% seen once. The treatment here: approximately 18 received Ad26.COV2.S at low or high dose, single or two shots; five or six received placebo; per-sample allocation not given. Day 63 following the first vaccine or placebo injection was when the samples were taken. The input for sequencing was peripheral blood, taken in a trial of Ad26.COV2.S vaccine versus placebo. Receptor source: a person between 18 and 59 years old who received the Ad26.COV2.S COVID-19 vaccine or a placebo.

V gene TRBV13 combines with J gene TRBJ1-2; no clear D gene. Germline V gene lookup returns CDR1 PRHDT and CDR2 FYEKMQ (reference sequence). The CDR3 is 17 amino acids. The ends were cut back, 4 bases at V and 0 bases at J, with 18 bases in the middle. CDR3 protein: CASSSPQVLDPNYGYTF. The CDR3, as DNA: TGTGCCAGCAGCTCTCCCCAGGTCCTAGACCCTAACTATGGCTACACCTTC. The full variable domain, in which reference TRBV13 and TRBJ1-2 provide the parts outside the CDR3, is AAGVIQSPRHLIKEKRETATLKCYPIPRHDTVYWYQQGPGQDPQFLISFYEKMQSDKGSIPDRFSAQQFSDYHSELNMSSLELGDSALYFCASSSPQVLDPNYGYTFGSGTRLTVV.

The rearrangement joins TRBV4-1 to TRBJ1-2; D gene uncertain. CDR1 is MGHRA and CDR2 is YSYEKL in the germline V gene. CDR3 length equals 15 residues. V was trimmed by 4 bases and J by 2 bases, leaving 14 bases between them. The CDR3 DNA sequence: TGCGCCAGCAGCCCGACACCGAAAACAAACTATGGCTACACCTTC. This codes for CASSPTPKTNYGYTF.

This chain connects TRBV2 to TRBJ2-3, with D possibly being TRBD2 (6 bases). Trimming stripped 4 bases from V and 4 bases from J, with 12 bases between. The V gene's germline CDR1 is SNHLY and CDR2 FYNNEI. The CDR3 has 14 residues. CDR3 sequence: CASSGQGGADTQYF. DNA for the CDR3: TGTGCCAGCAGTGGGCAGGGAGGTGCAGATACGCAGTATTTT.

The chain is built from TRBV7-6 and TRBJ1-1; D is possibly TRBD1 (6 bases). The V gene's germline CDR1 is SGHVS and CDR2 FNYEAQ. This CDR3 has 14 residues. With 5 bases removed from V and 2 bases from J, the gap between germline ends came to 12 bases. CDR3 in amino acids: CASSTADSNTEAFF. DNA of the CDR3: TGTGCCAGCAGCACCGCGGACAGTAACACTGAAGCTTTCTTT. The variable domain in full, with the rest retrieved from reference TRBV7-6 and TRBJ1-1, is GAGVSQSPRYKVTKRGQDVALRCDPISGHVSLYWYRQALGQGPEFLTYFNYEAQQDKSGLPNDRFSAERPEGSISTLTIQRTEQRDSAMYRCASSTADSNTEAFFGQGTRLTVV.

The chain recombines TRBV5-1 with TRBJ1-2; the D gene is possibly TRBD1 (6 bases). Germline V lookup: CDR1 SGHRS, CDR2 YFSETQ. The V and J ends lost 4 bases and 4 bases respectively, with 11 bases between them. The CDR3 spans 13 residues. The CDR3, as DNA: TGCGCCAGCAGCCCAGGGGAAGCCTATGGCTACACCTTC. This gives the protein CASSPGEAYGYTF.

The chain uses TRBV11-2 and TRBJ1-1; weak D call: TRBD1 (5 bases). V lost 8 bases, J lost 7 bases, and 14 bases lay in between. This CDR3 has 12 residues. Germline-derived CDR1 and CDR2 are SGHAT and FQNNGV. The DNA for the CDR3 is TGTGCCAGCCGTGAAGTGGGGCTTGAAGCTTTCTTT. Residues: CASREVGLEAFF.

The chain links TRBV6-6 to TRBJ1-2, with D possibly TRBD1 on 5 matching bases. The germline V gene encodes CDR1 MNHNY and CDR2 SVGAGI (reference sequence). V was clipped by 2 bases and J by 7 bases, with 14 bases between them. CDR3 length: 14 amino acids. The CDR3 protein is CASSYGRELGGYTF. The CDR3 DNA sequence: TGTGCCAGCAGTTACGGCAGGGAGCTTGGTGGCTACACCTTC.

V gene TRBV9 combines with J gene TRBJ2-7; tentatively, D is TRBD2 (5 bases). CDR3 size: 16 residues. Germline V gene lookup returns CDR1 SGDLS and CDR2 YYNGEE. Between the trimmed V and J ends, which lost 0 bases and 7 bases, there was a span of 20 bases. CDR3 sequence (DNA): TGTGCCAGCAGCGTAGAACTGCGGGTCCCGCCTGGGGAGCAGTACTTC. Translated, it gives CASSVELRVPPGEQYF. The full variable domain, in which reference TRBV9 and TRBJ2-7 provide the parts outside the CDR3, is DSGVTQTPKHLITATGQRVTLRCSPRSGDLSVYWYQQSLDQGLQFLIQYYNGEERAKGNILERFSAQQFPDLHSELNLSSLELGDSALYFCASSVELRVPPGEQYFGPGTRLTVT.

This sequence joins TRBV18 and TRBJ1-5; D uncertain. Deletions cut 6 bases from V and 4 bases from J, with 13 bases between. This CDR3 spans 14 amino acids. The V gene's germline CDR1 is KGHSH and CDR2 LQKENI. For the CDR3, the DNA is TGTGCCAGCTCCCCCGTGGACGAGAATCAGCCCCAGCATTTT. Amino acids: CASSPVDENQPQHF.

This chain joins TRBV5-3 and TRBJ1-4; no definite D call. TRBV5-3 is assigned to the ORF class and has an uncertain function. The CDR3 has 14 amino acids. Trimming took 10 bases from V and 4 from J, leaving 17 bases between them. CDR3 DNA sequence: TGTGCCTCTCCCCCCCGGGCTCTTAATGAAAAACTGTTTTTT. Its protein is CASPPRALNEKLFF.

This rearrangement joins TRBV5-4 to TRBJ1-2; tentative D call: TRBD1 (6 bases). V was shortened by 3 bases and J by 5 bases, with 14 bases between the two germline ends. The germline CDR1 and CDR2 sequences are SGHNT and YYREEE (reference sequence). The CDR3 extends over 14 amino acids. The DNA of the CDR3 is TGTGCCAGCAGCTCAAATACAGGGAGATATGGCTACACCTTC. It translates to CASSSNTGRYGYTF.

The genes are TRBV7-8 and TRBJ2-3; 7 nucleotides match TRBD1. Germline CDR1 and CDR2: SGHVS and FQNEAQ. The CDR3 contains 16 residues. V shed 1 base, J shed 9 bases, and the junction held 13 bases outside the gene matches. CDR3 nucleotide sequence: TGTGCCAGCAGCTTAGGGGGGACAGTAAGAGCTGAAACGCAGTATTTT. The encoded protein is CASSLGGTVRAETQYF.

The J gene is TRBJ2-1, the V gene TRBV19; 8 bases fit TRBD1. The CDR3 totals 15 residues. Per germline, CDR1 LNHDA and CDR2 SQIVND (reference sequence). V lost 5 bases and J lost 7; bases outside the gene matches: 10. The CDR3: CASSEGQGIKNEQFF. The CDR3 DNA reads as TGTGCCAGTAGTGAAGGACAGGGCATCAAGAATGAGCAGTTCTTC.

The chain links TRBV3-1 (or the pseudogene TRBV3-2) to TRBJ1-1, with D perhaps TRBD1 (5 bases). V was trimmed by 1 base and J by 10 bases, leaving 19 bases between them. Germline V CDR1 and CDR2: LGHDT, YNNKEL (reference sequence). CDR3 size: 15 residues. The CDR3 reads CASSQVGWGYIGAFF. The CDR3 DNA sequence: TGTGCCAGCAGCCAAGTAGGTTGGGGGTATATCGGAGCTTTCTTT.

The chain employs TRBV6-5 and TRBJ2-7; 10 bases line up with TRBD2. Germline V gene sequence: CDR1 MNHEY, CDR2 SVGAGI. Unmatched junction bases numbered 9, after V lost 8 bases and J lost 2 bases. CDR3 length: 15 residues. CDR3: CASRQGLANTYEQYV. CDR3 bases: TGTGCCAGCCGCCAGGGACTAGCGAATACCTACGAGCAGTACGTC.

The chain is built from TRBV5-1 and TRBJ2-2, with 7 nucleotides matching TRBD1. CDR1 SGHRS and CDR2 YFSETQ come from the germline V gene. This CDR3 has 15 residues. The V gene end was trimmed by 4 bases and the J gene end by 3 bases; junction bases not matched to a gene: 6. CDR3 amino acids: CASSLTGTDTGELFF. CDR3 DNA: TGCGCCAGCAGCCTTACCGGGACAGACACCGGGGAGCTGTTTTTT.

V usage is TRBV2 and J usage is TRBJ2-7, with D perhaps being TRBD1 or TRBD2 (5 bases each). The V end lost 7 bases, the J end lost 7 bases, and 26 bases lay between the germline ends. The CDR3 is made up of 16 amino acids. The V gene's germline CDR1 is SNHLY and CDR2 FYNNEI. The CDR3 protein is CASKAPPGPTIGEQYF. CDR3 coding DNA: TGTGCCAGCAAAGCACCACCGGGACCGACGATCGGGGAGCAGTACTTC.

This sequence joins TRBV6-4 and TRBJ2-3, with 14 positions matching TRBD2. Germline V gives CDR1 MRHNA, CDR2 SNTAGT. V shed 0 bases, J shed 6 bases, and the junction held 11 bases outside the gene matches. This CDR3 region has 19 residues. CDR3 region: CASSDSSLGTSGSLDTQYF. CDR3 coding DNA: TGTGCCAGCAGTGACTCGAGCCTTGGGACTAGCGGGAGTTTGGATACGCAGTATTTT.